Each of the 8 T cell receptor beta chains below was sequenced from the same sample in a study of OX40 agonist ivuxolimab in advanced cancers. Data came from immunoSEQ multiplex PCR; TCRdb stores just in-frame clones and leaves some out. In the table there are 68,000 or so clones, about 80% of which are singletons. This material consisted of CD4+ or CD8+ T cells sorted from blood, taken in a trial of the OX40 agonist ivuxolimab. Receptors originate from an adult with an advanced solid tumor such as melanoma, head and neck, liver or kidney cancer.

The chain combines TRBV6-5 with TRBJ1-4; TRBD1 agrees at 8 bases. This CDR3 contains 12 residues. Germline V gives CDR1 MNHEY, CDR2 SVGAGI. Losses at the gene ends were 6 bases for V and 10 bases for J; bases not matched to a gene: 4. The CDR3 loop is CASSPDRVKLFF. CDR3 nucleotides: TGTGCCAGCAGCCCGGACAGGGTAAAACTGTTTTTT.

The rearrangement uses TRBV11-2 and TRBJ2-1; D remains ambiguous. Trimming left V 3 bases short and J 5 bases short, with 8 bases between. The CDR3 loop spans 13 amino acids. Per the germline V gene, CDR1 is SGHAT and CDR2 is FQNNGV. CDR3 sequence: CASSLTPNNEQFF. CDR3 coding DNA: TGTGCCAGCAGCTTGACACCTAACAATGAGCAGTTCTTC.

The V call is TRBV19, the J call TRBJ2-2, with D tentatively TRBD1 or TRBD2 (6 bases each). Trimming cost V 6 bases and J 6 bases, with 20 bases left between them. CDR1 and CDR2 (germline): LNHDA, SQIVND (reference sequence). The CDR3 sequence is 16 residues long. Written as DNA, the CDR3 is TGTGCCAGTAGGGGGGGCAGCGGCCCCTGGGCCGGGGAGCTGTTTTTT. Protein product: CASRGGSGPWAGELFF. Filled out from reference TRBV19 and TRBJ2-2, the complete variable domain reads DGGITQSPKYLFRKEGQNVTLSCEQNLNHDAMYWYRQDPGQGLRLIYYSQIVNDFQKGDIAEGYSVSREKKESFPLTVTSAQKNPTAFYLCASRGGSGPWAGELFFGEGSRLTVL.

This chain links TRBV4-2 with TRBJ2-1, with D perhaps TRBD2 (5 bases). The germline V gene has CDR1 LGHNA and CDR2 YNFKEQ. CDR3 length: 16 residues. Between the trimmed V and J ends, which lost 0 bases and 0 bases, there was a span of 9 bases. Written as DNA, the CDR3 is TGTGCCAGCAGCCAAGAACTAACTAGCTCCTACAATGAGCAGTTCTTC. It translates to CASSQELTSSYNEQFF.

The V and J genes are TRBV6-5 and TRBJ2-2; D is uncertain. The V end was cut by 4 bases, the J end by 4 bases, with 7 bases between. CDR1 and CDR2 from the germline V gene are MNHEY and SVGAGI. The CDR3 is 13 amino acids. The CDR3 region has the DNA TGTGCCAGCAGTTTATACTCCACCGGGGAGCTGTTTTTT. It is translated as CASSLYSTGELFF.

The chain recombines TRBV7-9 with TRBJ1-5; 10 positions match TRBD1. Germline-derived CDR1 and CDR2 are SEHNR and FQNEAQ (reference sequence). The junction had 7 bases not matched to a gene; V was cut back by 0 bases and J by 2 bases. This CDR3 region has 18 residues. The CDR3 nucleotides are TGTGCCAGCAGCTTAGCCCTCGGGGGACAGGGGCGCAATCAGCCCCAGCATTTT. Its translation: CASSLALGGQGRNQPQHF.

The chain links TRBV5-1 to TRBJ2-1, with D unresolved. Germline CDR1 reads SGHRS; CDR2 reads YFSETQ. Deletions cut 9 bases from V and 4 bases from J, with 17 bases between. The CDR3 sequence is 14 residues long. This chain's CDR3 is CATRGSLGYNEQFF. The DNA of the CDR3 is TGCGCCACCCGCGGAAGCTTAGGGTACAATGAGCAGTTCTTC.

The CDR3 is CASSISQGVTQHF. In DNA form, the CDR3 reads TGTGCCAGTAGTATATCCCAAGGGGTTACCCAGCATTTT. The V call is TRBV19, the J call TRBJ1-5, with D possibly matching TRBD1 (5 bases). The CDR3 covers 13 residues. Germline V gives CDR1 LNHDA, CDR2 SQIVND (reference sequence). Deletions cut 2 bases from V and 11 bases from J, with 13 bases between.